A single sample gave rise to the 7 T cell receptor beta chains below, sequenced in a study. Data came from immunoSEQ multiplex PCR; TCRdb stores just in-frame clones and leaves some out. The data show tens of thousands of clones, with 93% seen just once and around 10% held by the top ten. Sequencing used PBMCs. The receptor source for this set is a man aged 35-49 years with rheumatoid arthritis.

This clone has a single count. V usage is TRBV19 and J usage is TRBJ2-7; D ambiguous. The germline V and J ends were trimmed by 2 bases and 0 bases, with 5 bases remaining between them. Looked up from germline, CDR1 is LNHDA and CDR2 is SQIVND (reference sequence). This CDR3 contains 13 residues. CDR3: CASSIRHSYEQYF. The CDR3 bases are TGTGCCAGTAGTATAAGGCACTCCTACGAGCAGTACTTC. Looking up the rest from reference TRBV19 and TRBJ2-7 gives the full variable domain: DGGITQSPKYLFRKEGQNVTLSCEQNLNHDAMYWYRQDPGQGLRLIYYSQIVNDFQKGDIAEGYSVSREKKESFPLTVTSAQKNPTAFYLCASSIRHSYEQYFGPGTRLTVT.

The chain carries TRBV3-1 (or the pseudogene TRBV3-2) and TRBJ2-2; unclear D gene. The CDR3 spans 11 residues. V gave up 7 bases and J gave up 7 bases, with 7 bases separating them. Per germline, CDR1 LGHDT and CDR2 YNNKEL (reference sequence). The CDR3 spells CASTLNGELFF. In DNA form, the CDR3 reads TGTGCCAGCACCCTAAACGGGGAGCTGTTTTTT.

The CDR3: CATSRDPGQGARGNQPQHF. The DNA of the CDR3 is TGTGCCACCAGCAGAGACCCGGGACAGGGGGCCAGGGGCAATCAGCCCCAGCATTTT. The rearrangement uses TRBV15 and TRBJ1-5, with 12 bases matching TRBD1. The CDR3 has 19 residues. The germline V gene has CDR1 LNHNV and CDR2 YYDKDF (reference sequence). Trimming removed 0 bases from V and 2 bases from J; junction bases left unmatched: 8. The complete variable domain, with remaining parts taken from reference TRBV15 and TRBJ1-5, reads DAMVIQNPRYQVTQFGKPVTLSCSQTLNHNVMYWYQQKSSQAPKLLFHYYDKDFNNEADTPDNFQSRRPNTSFCFLDIRSPGLGDTAMYLCATSRDPGQGARGNQPQHFGDGTRLSIL.

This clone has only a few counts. As DNA, the CDR3 is TGTGCCAGCAGCATACCGGGATCCGATGAGCAGTTCTTC. Its translation is CASSIPGSDEQFF. V is TRBV9 and J is TRBJ2-1, with D maybe TRBD2 (5 bases). Trimming stripped 4 bases from V and 8 bases from J, with 13 bases between. Germline V CDR1 and CDR2: SGDLS, YYNGEE. This CDR3 is built from 13 residues.

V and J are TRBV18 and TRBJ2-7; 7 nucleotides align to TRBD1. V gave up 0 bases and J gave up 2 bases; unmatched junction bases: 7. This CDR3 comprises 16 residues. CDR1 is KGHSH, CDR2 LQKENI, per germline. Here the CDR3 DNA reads TGTGCCAGCTCACCACCTCGTGGACAGGTCGCCTACGAGCAGTACTTC. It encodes CASSPPRGQVAYEQYF.

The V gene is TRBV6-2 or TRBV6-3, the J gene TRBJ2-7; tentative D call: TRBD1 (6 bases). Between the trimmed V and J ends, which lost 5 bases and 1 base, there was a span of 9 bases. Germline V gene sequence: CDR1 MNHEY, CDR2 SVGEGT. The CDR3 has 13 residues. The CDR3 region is CASSGTGSYEQYF. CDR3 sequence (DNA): TGTGCCAGCAGTGGAACAGGGTCCTACGAGCAGTACTTC.

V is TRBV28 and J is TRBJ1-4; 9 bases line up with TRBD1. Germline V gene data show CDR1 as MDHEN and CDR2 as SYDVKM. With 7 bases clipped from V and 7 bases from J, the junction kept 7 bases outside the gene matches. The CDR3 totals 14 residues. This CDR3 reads CASNHRGQVEKLFF. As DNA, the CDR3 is TGTGCCAGCAACCACAGGGGGCAGGTTGAAAAACTGTTTTTT.